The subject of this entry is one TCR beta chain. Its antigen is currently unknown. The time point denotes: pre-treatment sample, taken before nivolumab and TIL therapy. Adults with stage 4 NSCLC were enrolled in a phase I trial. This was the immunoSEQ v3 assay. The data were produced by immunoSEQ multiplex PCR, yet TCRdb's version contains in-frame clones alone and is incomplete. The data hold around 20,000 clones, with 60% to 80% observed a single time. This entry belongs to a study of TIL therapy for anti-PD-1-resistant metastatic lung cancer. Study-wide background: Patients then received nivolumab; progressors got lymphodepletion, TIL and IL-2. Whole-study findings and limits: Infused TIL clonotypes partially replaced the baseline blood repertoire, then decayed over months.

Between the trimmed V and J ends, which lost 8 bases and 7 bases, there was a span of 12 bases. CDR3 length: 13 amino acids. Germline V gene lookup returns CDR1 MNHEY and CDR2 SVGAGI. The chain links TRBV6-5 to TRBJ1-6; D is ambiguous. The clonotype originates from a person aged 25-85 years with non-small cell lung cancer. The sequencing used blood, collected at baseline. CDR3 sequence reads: CASWTRANSPLHF. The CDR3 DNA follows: TGTGCCAGCTGGACCCGGGCGAATTCACCCCTCCACTTT.